These 20 T cell receptor beta chains share one sample of origin, sequenced in a study of vaccination effects on CD4 cells after COVID-19. The method was immunoSEQ multiplex PCR; TCRdb's version includes in-frame clones alone and lacks a portion of them. The sample lists 25,000 to 35,000 clones, roughly four fifths occurring once. Under the ViraFEST assay, PBMC were stimulated with viral peptide pools so that antigen-specific CD4+ T cells expanded. Sequencing was performed afterwards. At the end of nine to ten days of culture, CD4+ T cells were isolated. Of the BNT162b2 and mRNA-1273 vaccines, participants received two doses of one or the other. These TCRs are of unknown antigen specificity. Sequenced here: CD4+ T cells from PBMCs cultured with HCoV-229E spike peptides, sampled after COVID-19 vaccination. The receptors come from a human donor who received a COVID-19 vaccine.

This clone appeared a few times. The rearrangement uses TRBV5-1 and TRBJ2-7, with a tentative D call TRBD1 (5 bases). Germline V gives CDR1 SGHRS, CDR2 YFSETQ. CDR3 length: 14 amino acids. Trimming cost V 2 bases and J 4 bases, with 13 bases left between them. CDR3 protein: CASSFQGVGYEQYF. The CDR3, as DNA: TGCGCCAGCAGCTTTCAAGGGGTTGGGTACGAGCAGTACTTC.

The chain combines TRBV7-2 with TRBJ1-4; D is undetermined. V shed 4 bases and J shed 7 bases, with 16 bases lying between them. The germline V gene has CDR1 SGHTA and CDR2 FQGNSA. This CDR3 region has 15 residues. DNA for the CDR3: TGTGCCAGCAGCTGGAAGGCAGGTCAAGGTGAAAAACTGTTTTTT. The encoded protein is CASSWKAGQGEKLFF. Based on the CDR3 plus reference TRBV7-2 and TRBJ1-4, the full variable domain is GAGVSQSPSNKVTEKGKDVELRCDPISGHTALYWYRQSLGQGLEFLIYFQGNSAPDKSGLPSDRFSAERTGGSVSTLTIQRTQQEDSAVYLCASSWKAGQGEKLFFGSGTQLSVL.

The chain employs TRBV6-5 and TRBJ2-7, with 7 nucleotides matching TRBD2. Germline trimming cut 6 bases from V and 4 bases from J; bases unmatched to any gene: 6. The CDR3 runs 13 residues. Germline values: CDR1 MNHEY, CDR2 SVGAGI. This CDR3 reads CASSPWRGYEQYF. The CDR3 region has the DNA TGTGCCAGCAGCCCCTGGCGGGGGTACGAGCAGTACTTC.

This clone was observed a handful of times. The rearrangement uses TRBV25-1 and TRBJ2-7, with D perhaps matching TRBD2 (6 bases). Trimming stripped 5 bases from V and 0 bases from J, with 14 bases between. This CDR3 comprises 15 residues. Per the germline V gene, CDR1 is MGHDK and CDR2 is SYGVNS. The CDR3 here is CASSTGGGFSYEQYF. CDR3 bases: TGTGCCAGCAGTACGGGTGGGGGGTTCTCCTACGAGCAGTACTTC.

V usage is TRBV10-1 and J usage is TRBJ1-4; D is possibly TRBD1 (5 bases). CDR1 WNHNN and CDR2 SYGVQD come from the germline V gene (reference sequence). This CDR3 comprises 15 residues. Trimming took off 5 bases at V and 0 bases at J, with 10 bases between the two ends. CDR3 sequence reads: CASSMGTATNEKLFF. CDR3 nucleotide sequence: TGCGCCAGCAGTATGGGGACTGCAACTAATGAAAAACTGTTTTTT.

This clone was observed a handful of times. This chain links TRBV7-2 with TRBJ2-3; D possibly corresponds to TRBD2 (6 bases). Between the trimmed V and J ends, which lost 0 bases and 5 bases, there was a span of 12 bases. Germline CDR1 is SGHTA and CDR2 is FQGNSA. This CDR3 is 15 amino acids long. As DNA, the CDR3 is TGTGCCAGCAGCTTAGCTGCGGGGCCAGTAGATACGCAGTATTTT. It specifies CASSLAAGPVDTQYF.

The chain links TRBV12-3 or TRBV12-4 to TRBJ1-5; D gene unclear. Trimming cost V 3 bases and J 5 bases, with 8 bases left between them. The CDR3 is 13 residues long. Here the CDR3 reads CASSLRVDQPQHF. The CDR3, as DNA: TGTGCCAGCAGTTTGAGGGTTGATCAGCCCCAGCATTTT.

The chain uses TRBV5-8 and TRBJ1-1; D unresolved. The V gene's germline CDR1 is SGHTS and CDR2 YDEGEE. The CDR3 has 13 amino acids. Deletions cut 5 bases from V and 1 base from J, with 9 bases between. CDR3 region: CASSFDRNTEAFF. Here the CDR3 DNA reads TGTGCCAGCAGTTTCGACCGGAACACTGAAGCTTTCTTT.

The V call is TRBV19, the J call TRBJ2-7; D gene ambiguous. Germline-derived CDR1 and CDR2 are LNHDA and SQIVND (reference sequence). V lost 1 base and J lost 4, with 14 bases in between. This CDR3 has 15 residues. The CDR3 DNA sequence: TGTGCCAGTAGTATAGCAGCCGGAAAGATTTACGAGCAGTACTTC. Translating gives CASSIAAGKIYEQYF. Full variable domain (remainder filled in from reference TRBV19 and TRBJ2-7): DGGITQSPKYLFRKEGQNVTLSCEQNLNHDAMYWYRQDPGQGLRLIYYSQIVNDFQKGDIAEGYSVSREKKESFPLTVTSAQKNPTAFYLCASSIAAGKIYEQYFGPGTRLTVT.

The chain combines TRBV27 with TRBJ1-5, with TRBD1 identical over 9 bases. J was trimmed by 4 bases and V by 0 bases; bases with no gene match: 1. In germline, CDR1 is MNHEY, CDR2 SMNVEV (reference sequence). This CDR3 region has 15 residues. The CDR3 DNA reads as TGTGCCAGCAGTTTATCGACAGGGGGTAATCAGCCCCAGCATTTT. Protein sequence: CASSLSTGGNQPQHF.

The CDR3 nucleotides read TGTGCCATCAGTGAGTCGAGAGGCGGGGTGGGAGCAGATACGCAGTATTTT. It translates to CAISESRGGVGADTQYF. The genes are TRBV10-3 and TRBJ2-3; D is possibly TRBD2 (6 bases). Between the trimmed V and J ends, which lost 0 bases and 4 bases, there was a span of 17 bases. This CDR3 spans 17 amino acids. Per the germline V gene, CDR1 is ENHRY and CDR2 is SYGVKD.

CDR3 nucleotide sequence: TGCGCCAGCAGCTCGCCAACCAGCAAACAATCAACTCTGGGGGCCAACGTCCTGACTTTC. Its translation: CASSSPTSKQSTLGANVLTF. The J gene is TRBJ2-6, the V gene TRBV5-1; D is unclear. Germline loops: CDR1 SGHRS, CDR2 YFSETQ. This CDR3 has 20 amino acids. Trimming stripped 3 bases from V and 4 bases from J, with 26 bases between.

The chain recombines TRBV18 with TRBJ2-1, with 8 bases identical to TRBD1. The CDR3 sequence is 19 residues long. CDR1 KGHSH and CDR2 LQKENI come from the germline V gene. After removal of 3 bases from V and 0 bases from J, the junction contained 13 bases not matched to a gene. The CDR3 protein is CASSPFGSGTGSSYNEQFF. The CDR3 DNA follows: TGTGCCAGCTCACCGTTTGGGTCCGGGACAGGTAGCTCCTACAATGAGCAGTTCTTC.

The chain carries TRBV3-1 (or the pseudogene TRBV3-2) and TRBJ2-1; D is perhaps TRBD2 (5 bases). This CDR3 is 14 amino acids long. The germline gives CDR1 LGHDT, CDR2 YNNKEL (reference sequence). Trimming took off 0 bases at V and 6 bases at J, with 9 bases between the two ends. This CDR3 is CASSQEGGSNEQFF. CDR3 DNA sequence: TGTGCCAGCAGCCAAGAAGGCGGGTCCAATGAGCAGTTCTTC.

V usage is TRBV4-1 and J usage is TRBJ1-2; D is undetermined. V was pared by 0 bases and J by 12 bases, with 11 bases between. The CDR3 extends over 12 amino acids. Germline-derived CDR1 and CDR2 are MGHRA and YSYEKL. CDR3 nucleotides: TGCGCCAGCAGCCAAGATGTCGGAACCCACACCTTC. Protein product: CASSQDVGTHTF.

This clone came up a few times. The chain is built from TRBV11-2 and TRBJ2-1; D possibly corresponds to TRBD2 (7 bases). The CDR3 is 14 residues long. Trimming took 3 bases from V and 7 from J, leaving 13 bases between them. Germline assignment: CDR1 SGHAT and CDR2 FQNNGV. CDR3 DNA: TGTGCCAGCAGCTTCGGGGGGCCTGGGAATGAGCAGTTCTTC. Translation: CASSFGGPGNEQFF.

This clone was counted a single time. The V and J genes are TRBV7-9 and TRBJ1-1, with D hard to call. The CDR3 runs 11 residues. The ends were cut back, 11 bases at V and 1 base at J, with 8 bases in the middle. The germline CDR1 and CDR2 sequences are SEHNR and FQNEAQ (reference sequence). The CDR3 loop reads CALAPNTEAFF. DNA for the CDR3: TGTGCCCTTGCCCCGAACACTGAAGCTTTCTTT.

This clone has only one observation. The chain is built from TRBV29-1 and TRBJ1-5; D is undetermined. Looked up from germline, CDR1 is SQVTM and CDR2 is ANQGSEA. The CDR3 sequence is 12 residues long. V lost 4 bases to trimming and J lost 4 bases, with 8 bases between them. CDR3 in amino acids: CSVGAENQPQHF. CDR3 coding DNA: TGCAGCGTTGGGGCAGAGAATCAGCCCCAGCATTTT.

This clone appeared a single time. This chain uses TRBV27 with TRBJ2-1; 8 bases are shared with TRBD2. The germline V gene encodes CDR1 MNHEY and CDR2 SMNVEV (reference sequence). The CDR3 sequence is 12 residues long. V gave up 2 bases and J gave up 9 bases; unmatched junction bases: 0. In DNA form, the CDR3 reads TGTGCCAGCAGTTTACTAGCGGGTGAGCAGTTCTTC. Protein sequence: CASSLLAGEQFF.

The chain carries TRBV30 and TRBJ2-7, with TRBD1 identical over 7 bases. The length of the CDR3 is 12 residues. V lost 3 bases and J lost 4; bases outside the gene matches: 3. Germline CDR1 is GTSNPN and CDR2 is SVGIG (reference sequence). The CDR3 nucleotides read TGTGCCTGGAGCCCGACAGGGTACGAGCAGTACTTC. It is translated as CAWSPTGYEQYF. Combining the CDR3 with reference TRBV30 and TRBJ2-7 gives the whole variable domain SQTIHQWPATLVQPVGSPLSLECTVEGTSNPNLYWYRQAAGRGLQLLFYSVGIGQISSEVPQNLSASRPQDRQFILSSKKLLLSDSGFYLCAWSPTGYEQYFGPGTRLTVT.